Listed below are T cell receptor beta chains from one sample, sequenced in a study of T cell changes during pregnancy in multiple sclerosis. Only in-frame clones appear in the TCRdb table, and some are missing; sequencing was by immunoSEQ multiplex PCR. This table holds roughly 93,000 clones, around 93% found once. This specimen was peripheral blood, taken before pregnancy. The receptor set was obtained from a female donor with multiple sclerosis, enrolled in a pregnancy study. Each CDR3 is given with its conserved first and last residue. Each record gives: J gene, V gene, D gene, CDR3 length, clone size, CDR3 DNA, CDR3 protein. D genes are given only for firm matches. The size field is filled for only some rows; it gives once, few, many or a size class.

TRBJ1-1 TRBV5-1 TRBD1 15 few TGCGCCAGCAGCCTTCGGACAGGTAGGAACACTGAAGCTTTCTTT CASSLRTGRNTEAFF
TRBJ2-7 TRBV11-2 TRBD1 18 once TGTGCCAGCAGCCCACGGACAGGACTCGGACTCGTCTCCTACGAGCAGTACTTC CASSPRTGLGLVSYEQYF
TRBJ1-3 TRBV6-5 - 15 - TGTGCCAGCAGCTCCCTTCTTAGACATGGAAACACCATATATTTT CASSSLLRHGNTIYF
TRBJ2-2 TRBV9 TRBD2 17 - TGTGCCAGCAGCGCGACTAGCGGGAGGGTTTATATCGGGGAGCTGTTTTTT CASSATSGRVYIGELFF
TRBJ2-7 TRBV7-8 TRBD1 16 - TGTGCCAGCAGCTTCATCCGGGACAGGGCCCCCTACGAGCAGTACTTC CASSFIRDRAPYEQYF
TRBJ2-7 TRBV7-9 - 18 - TGTGCCAGCAGCTTAGGGGCCAGGGGCAAGTTAGGGAACTACGAGCAGTACTTC CASSLGARGKLGNYEQYF
TRBJ2-7 TRBV5-1 - 13 once TGCGCCAGCAGCCTGAGTTGGACCGCGGGGCAGTACTTC CASSLSWTAGQYF
TRBJ1-4 TRBV6-1 TRBD1 18 - TGTGCCAGCAGTGATTCGGGGACAGGGACCCGAACTAATGAAAAACTGTTTTTT CASSDSGTGTRTNEKLFF
TRBJ2-7 TRBV19 - 16 - TGTGCCAGTAGTATAGAAGGGGCCAGATCCGCCTACGAGCAGTACTTC CASSIEGARSAYEQYF
TRBJ2-7 TRBV27 - 13 - TGTGCCAGCAGTTTAGGACAGCCGTACGAGCAGTACTTC CASSLGQPYEQYF
TRBJ2-3 TRBV5-1 TRBD2 16 - TGCGCCAGCAGCTTGGCCGGACGGCGGGAGACAGATACGCAGTATTTT CASSLAGRRETDTQYF
TRBJ1-4 TRBV30 TRBD1 15 - TGTGCCTGGAGTCCCAGGACAGGGGCTAATGAAAAACTGTTTTTT CAWSPRTGANEKLFF
TRBJ1-4 TRBV18 - 14 - TGTGCCAGCTCACCAAAGGCAGGGAATGAAAAACTGTTTTTT CASSPKAGNEKLFF
TRBJ1-6 TRBV30 TRBD1 12 - TGTGCCTGGAGGCAGGGGGTTTCACCCCTCCACTTT CAWRQGVSPLHF
TRBJ2-7 TRBV28 TRBD2 18 - TGTGCCAGCAGTCCGCAAAAGAGGACTAGCGGGATTATTTACGAGCAGTACTTC CASSPQKRTSGIIYEQYF
TRBJ2-2 TRBV29-1 - 13 - TGCAGCGTCCAACAGGGCCTGGCCGGGGAGCTGTTTTTT CSVQQGLAGELFF
TRBJ1-5 TRBV28 - 12 - TGTGCCAGCACCTTTTTAGGCGGCATATGGCATTTT CASTFLGGIWHF
TRBJ2-7 TRBV18 - 13 - TGTGCCAGCTCGGAGGTCGCGTCCTACGAGCAGTACTTC CASSEVASYEQYF
TRBJ1-2 TRBV19 TRBD1 14 - TGTGCCAGTAGTACCCGGGACAGGTGGGATGGCTACACCTTC CASSTRDRWDGYTF